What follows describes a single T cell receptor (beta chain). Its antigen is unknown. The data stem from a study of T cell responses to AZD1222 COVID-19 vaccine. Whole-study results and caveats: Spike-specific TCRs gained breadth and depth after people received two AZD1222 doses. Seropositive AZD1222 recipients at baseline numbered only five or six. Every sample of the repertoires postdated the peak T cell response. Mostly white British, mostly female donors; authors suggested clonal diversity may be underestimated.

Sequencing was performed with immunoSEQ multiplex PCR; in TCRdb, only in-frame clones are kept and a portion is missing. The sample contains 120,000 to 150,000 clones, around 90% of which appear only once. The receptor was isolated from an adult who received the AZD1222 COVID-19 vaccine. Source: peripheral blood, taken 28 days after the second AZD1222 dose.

In DNA, the CDR3 is TGTGCCACCAAACTGATCGATAGCGGGGATTACGGGGAGCTGTTTTTT. The encoded protein is CATKLIDSGDYGELFF. The chain couples TRBV7-2 to TRBJ2-2, with 8 bases lining up with TRBD2. V shed 10 bases, J shed 7 bases, and the junction held 17 bases outside the gene matches. Germline CDR1 reads SGHTA; CDR2 reads FQGNSA. The CDR3 loop spans 16 amino acids.